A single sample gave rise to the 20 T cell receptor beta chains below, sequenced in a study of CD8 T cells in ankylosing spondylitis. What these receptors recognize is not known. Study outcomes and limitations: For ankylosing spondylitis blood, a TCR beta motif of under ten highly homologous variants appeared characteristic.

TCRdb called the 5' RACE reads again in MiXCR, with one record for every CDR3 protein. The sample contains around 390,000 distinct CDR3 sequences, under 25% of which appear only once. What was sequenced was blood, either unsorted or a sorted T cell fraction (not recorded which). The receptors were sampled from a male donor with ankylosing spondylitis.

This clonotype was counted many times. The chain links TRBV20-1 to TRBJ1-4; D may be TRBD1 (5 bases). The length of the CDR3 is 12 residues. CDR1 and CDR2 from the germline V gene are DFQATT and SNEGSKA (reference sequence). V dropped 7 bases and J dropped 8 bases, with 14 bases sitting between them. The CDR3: CSVRQGGEKLFF. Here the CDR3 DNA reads TGCAGTGTCCGTCAGGGTGGCGAAAAACTGTTTTTT.

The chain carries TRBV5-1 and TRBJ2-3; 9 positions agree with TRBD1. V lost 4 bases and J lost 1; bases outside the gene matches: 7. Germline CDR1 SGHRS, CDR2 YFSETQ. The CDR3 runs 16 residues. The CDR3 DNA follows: TGCGCCAGCAGCAGGGACAGGGTCGGTGGCACAGATACGCAGTATTTT. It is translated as CASSRDRVGGTDTQYF.

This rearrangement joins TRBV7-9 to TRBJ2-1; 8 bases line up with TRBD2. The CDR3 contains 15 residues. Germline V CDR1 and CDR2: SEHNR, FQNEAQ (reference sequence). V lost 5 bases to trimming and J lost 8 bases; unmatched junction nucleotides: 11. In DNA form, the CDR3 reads TGTGCCAGCAGCCTAGGAGCGGGGGAGGAGGATGAGCAGTTCTTC. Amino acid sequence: CASSLGAGEEDEQFF. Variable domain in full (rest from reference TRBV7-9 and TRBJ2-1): DTGVSQNPRHKITKRGQNVTFRCDPISEHNRLYWYRQTLGQGPEFLTYFQNEAQLEKSRLLSDRFSAERPKGSFSTLEIQRTEQGDSAMYLCASSLGAGEEDEQFFGPGTRLTVL.

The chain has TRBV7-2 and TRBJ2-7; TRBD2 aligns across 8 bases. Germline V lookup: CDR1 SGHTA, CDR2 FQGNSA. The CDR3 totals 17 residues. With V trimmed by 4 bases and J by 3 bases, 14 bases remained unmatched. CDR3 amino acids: CASSYKSALAVNYEQYF. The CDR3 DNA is TGTGCCAGCAGCTACAAATCGGCACTAGCGGTGAACTACGAGCAGTACTTC.

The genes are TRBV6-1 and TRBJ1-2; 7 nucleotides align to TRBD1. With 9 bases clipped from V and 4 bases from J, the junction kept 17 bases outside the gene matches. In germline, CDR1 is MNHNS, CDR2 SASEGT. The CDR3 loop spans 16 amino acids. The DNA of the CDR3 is TGTGCCAGTCAAACTTTGTCGAGGGGGCGCAGCTATGGCTACACCTTC. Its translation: CASQTLSRGRSYGYTF.

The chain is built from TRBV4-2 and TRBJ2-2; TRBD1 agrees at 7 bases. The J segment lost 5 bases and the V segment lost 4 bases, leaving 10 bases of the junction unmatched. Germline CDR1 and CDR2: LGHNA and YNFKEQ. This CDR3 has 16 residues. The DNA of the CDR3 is TGTGCCAGCAGCCCATCGGTGAGGGGGCTTACCGGGGAGCTGTTTTTT. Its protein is CASSPSVRGLTGELFF.

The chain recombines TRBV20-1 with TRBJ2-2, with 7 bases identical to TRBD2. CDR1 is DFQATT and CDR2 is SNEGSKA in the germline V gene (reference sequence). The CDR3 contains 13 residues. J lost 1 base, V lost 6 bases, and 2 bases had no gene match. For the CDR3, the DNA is TGCAGTGCCACGGGGGGGAACACCGGGGAGCTGTTTTTT. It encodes CSATGGNTGELFF.

In nucleotides, the CDR3 is TGTGCCAGCAGTTTAACAGTAACTGTGCAGTTCTTC. Residues: CASSLTVTVQFF. This chain joins TRBV28 and TRBJ2-1; D gene ambiguous. Trimming removed 2 bases from V and 12 bases from J, with 11 bases in between. The length of the CDR3 is 12 residues. Germline CDR1 MDHEN, CDR2 SYDVKM. The entire variable domain, with the rest obtained from reference TRBV28 and TRBJ2-1, is as follows: DVKVTQSSRYLVKRTGEKVFLECVQDMDHENMFWYRQDPGLGLRLIYFSYDVKMKEKGDIPEGYSVSREKKERFSLILESASTNQTSMYLCASSLTVTVQFFGPGTRLTVL.

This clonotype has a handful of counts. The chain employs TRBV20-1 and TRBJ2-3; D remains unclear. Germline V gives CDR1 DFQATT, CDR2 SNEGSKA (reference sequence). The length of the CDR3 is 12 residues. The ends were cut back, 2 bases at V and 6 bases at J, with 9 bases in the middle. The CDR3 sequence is CSARLTPDTQYF. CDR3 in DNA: TGCAGTGCTAGACTCACCCCCGATACGCAGTATTTT.

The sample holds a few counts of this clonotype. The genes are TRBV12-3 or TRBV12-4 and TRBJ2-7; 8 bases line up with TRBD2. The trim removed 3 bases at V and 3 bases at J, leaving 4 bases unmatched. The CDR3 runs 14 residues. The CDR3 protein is CASSFTSGNYEQYF. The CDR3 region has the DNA TGTGCCAGCAGTTTTACTAGCGGAAACTACGAGCAGTACTTC.

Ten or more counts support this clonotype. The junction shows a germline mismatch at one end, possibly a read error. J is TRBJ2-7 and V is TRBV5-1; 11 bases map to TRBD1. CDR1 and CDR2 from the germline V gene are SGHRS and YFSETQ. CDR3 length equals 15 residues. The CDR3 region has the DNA TGTGCCAGCAGTCACCCGGGACAGGGGGCCTACGAGCAGTACTTC. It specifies CASSHPGQGAYEQYF. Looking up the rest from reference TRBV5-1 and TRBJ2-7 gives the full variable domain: KAGVTQTPRYLIKTRGQQVTLSCSPISGHRSVSWYQQTPGQGLQFLFEYFSETQRNKGNFPGRFSGRQFSNSRSEMNVSTLELGDSALYLCASSHPGQGAYEQYFGPGTRLTVT.

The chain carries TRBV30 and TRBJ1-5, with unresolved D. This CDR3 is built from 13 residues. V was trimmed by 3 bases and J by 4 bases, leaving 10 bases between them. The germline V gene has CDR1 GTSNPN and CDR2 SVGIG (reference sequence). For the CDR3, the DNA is TGTGCCTGGAGCAAAGTCGGGAATCAGCCCCAGCATTTT. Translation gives CAWSKVGNQPQHF. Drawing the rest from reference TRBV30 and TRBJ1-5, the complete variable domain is SQTIHQWPATLVQPVGSPLSLECTVEGTSNPNLYWYRQAAGRGLQLLFYSVGIGQISSEVPQNLSASRPQDRQFILSSKKLLLSDSGFYLCAWSKVGNQPQHFGDGTRLSIL.

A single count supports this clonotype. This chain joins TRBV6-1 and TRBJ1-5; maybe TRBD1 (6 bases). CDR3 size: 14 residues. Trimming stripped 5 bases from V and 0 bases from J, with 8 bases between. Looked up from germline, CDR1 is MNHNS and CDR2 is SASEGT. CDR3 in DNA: TGTGCCAGCAGTAGGACAGTTAGCAATCAGCCCCAGCATTTT. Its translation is CASSRTVSNQPQHF.

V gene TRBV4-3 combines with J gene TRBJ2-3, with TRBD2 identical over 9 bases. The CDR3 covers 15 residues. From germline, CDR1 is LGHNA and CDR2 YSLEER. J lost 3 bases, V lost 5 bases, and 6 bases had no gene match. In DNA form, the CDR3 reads TGCGCCAGCAGCGCCCTAGCGGGAACAACAGATACGCAGTATTTT. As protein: CASSALAGTTDTQYF.

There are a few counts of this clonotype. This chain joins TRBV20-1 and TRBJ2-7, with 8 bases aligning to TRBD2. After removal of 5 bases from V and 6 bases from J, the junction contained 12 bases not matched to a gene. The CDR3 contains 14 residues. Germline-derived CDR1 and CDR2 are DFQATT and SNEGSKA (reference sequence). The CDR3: CSAPRGTRGGEQYF. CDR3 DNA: TGCAGTGCTCCCCGGGGGACTAGGGGTGGCGAGCAGTACTTC.

CDR3 nucleotides: TGTGCCAGCAGCCAAACTAGCTTCCACGAGCAGTACTTC. Translating gives CASSQTSFHEQYF. This chain connects TRBV11-3 to TRBJ2-7, with TRBD2 as a possible D gene (6 bases). V shed 5 bases and J shed 5 bases, with 13 bases lying between them. The CDR3 spans 13 residues. Germline CDR1 is SGHNT and CDR2 is YENEEA.

CDR3 protein: CASSSRQGVMGTEAFF. As DNA, the CDR3 is TGTGCCAGCAGCTCCCGACAGGGGGTTATGGGCACTGAAGCTTTCTTT. The gene calls are TRBV5-4 and TRBJ1-1; TRBD1 matches at 9 bases. CDR3 length: 16 amino acids. Losses at the gene ends were 3 bases for V and 4 bases for J; bases not matched to a gene: 10. CDR1 and CDR2 from the germline V gene are SGHNT and YYREEE (reference sequence).

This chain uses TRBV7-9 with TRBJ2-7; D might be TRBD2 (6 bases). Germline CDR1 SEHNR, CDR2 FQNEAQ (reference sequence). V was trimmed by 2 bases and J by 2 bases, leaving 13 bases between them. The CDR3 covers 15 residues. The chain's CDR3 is CASSLFSSAAYEQYF. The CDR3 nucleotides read TGTGCCAGCAGCTTATTTTCTAGCGCAGCCTACGAGCAGTACTTC. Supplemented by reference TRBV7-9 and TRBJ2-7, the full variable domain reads DTGVSQNPRHKITKRGQNVTFRCDPISEHNRLYWYRQTLGQGPEFLTYFQNEAQLEKSRLLSDRFSAERPKGSFSTLEIQRTEQGDSAMYLCASSLFSSAAYEQYFGPGTRLTVT.

The CDR3 DNA is TGTGCCAGCGTTGCTAGCCGTTTCGACACAGATACGCAGTATTTT. Its protein product is CASVASRFDTDTQYF. This chain uses TRBV2 with TRBJ2-3; the D gene is possibly TRBD2 (5 bases). CDR1 is SNHLY and CDR2 is FYNNEI in the germline V gene. With 8 bases removed from V and 2 bases from J, the gap between germline ends came to 17 bases. CDR3 length equals 15 residues.

The CDR3, as DNA: TGTGCCAGCACGGACCTCGGGCAGACCCAGTACTTC. Amino acids: CASTDLGQTQYF. The J gene is TRBJ2-5, the V gene TRBV2, with no clear D. The CDR3 totals 12 residues. Germline-derived CDR1 and CDR2 are SNHLY and FYNNEI. The ends were cut back, 7 bases at V and 6 bases at J, with 12 bases in the middle.